The clone carrying this T cell receptor (beta chain) has a handful of counts. The target antigen is unknown. Unique molecular identifiers were incorporated when the TCRbeta library was constructed. TCRdb independently ran MiXCR on the PCR reads; one entry per CDR3 protein. The table has hundreds of thousands of distinct CDR3 sequences, 10% to 15% seen once. The sample is drawn from a study of T-cell reconstitution after alpha-beta-depleted transplantation in children. Study-level results: Among T cells one year after transplant, newly produced cells accounted for most counts and diversity.

CDR3 length: 15 residues. From germline, CDR1 is DFQATT and CDR2 SNEGSKA (reference sequence). Deletions cut 3 bases from V and 3 bases from J, with 18 bases between. The sample consisted of PBMCs, mostly from graft donor cells, taken 360 days after TCRalphabeta/CD19-depleted stem cell transplant. This TCR was sampled from a male patient between 5 and 17 years old who had a stem cell transplant for acute myeloid leukemia, so the T cells may come from the graft donor. The chain has TRBV20-1 and TRBJ2-7; a weak D match, TRBD1 (5 bases). Here the CDR3 DNA reads TGCAGTGCTAGTCTTTTCGGAACAGGCCACTACGAGCAGTACTTC. It is translated as CSASLFGTGHYEQYF.